Below, 13 T cell receptor beta chains from the same sample are listed, as sequenced in a study of persistence of HIV-infected CD4 T cells. These receptors lack a known antigen. This was the immunoSEQ version 4 assay in survey mode. Data came from immunoSEQ multiplex PCR; TCRdb stores just in-frame clones and leaves some out. Among 6,500 to 8,500 clones listed, 61% were seen once. The stimulus was lysate of CMV-infected fibroblasts, around 11 ug/mL. Sorting selected CD4+ T cells upregulating both CD40 ligand and CD69. The sequences come from CD4+ T cells sorted from PBMCs after approximately 19-hour stimulation, collected from a patient who received antiretroviral therapy. These receptors all come from an adult man with HIV who was CMV-seropositive.

This clone showed up just a few times. The chain joins TRBV7-8 to TRBJ1-1; D is perhaps TRBD1 (5 bases). The CDR3 is 16 amino acids. CDR1 and CDR2 (germline): SGHVS, FQNEAQ. The V and J ends lost 0 bases and 0 bases respectively, with 11 bases between them. The CDR3 DNA follows: TGTGCCAGCAGCTTAGCTACCGGACATCTGAACACTGAAGCTTTCTTT. The encoded protein is CASSLATGHLNTEAFF.

The V call is TRBV24-1, the J call TRBJ2-1; no firm D call. The CDR3 totals 13 residues. Germline V gene lookup returns CDR1 KGHDR and CDR2 SFDVKD. Trimming removed 3 bases at V and 7 bases at J, with 9 bases between. The CDR3, as DNA: TGTGCCACCAGTGATAGACCTGGGAATGAGCAGTTCTTC. Amino acid sequence: CATSDRPGNEQFF.

This clone was counted a few times. The chain joins TRBV18 to TRBJ2-1; no firm D call. CDR3 length: 15 residues. Germline CDR1 KGHSH, CDR2 LQKENI. Trimming took off 6 bases at V and 0 bases at J, with 12 bases between the two ends. The CDR3 nucleotides read TGTGCCAGCTCTCATACGGACGGCTCCTACAATGAGCAGTTCTTC. Translated: CASSHTDGSYNEQFF.

CDR3 sequence: CASSLELGGEQYF. The CDR3 bases are TGCGCCAGCAGCTTGGAACTTGGGGGCGAGCAGTACTTC. The chain links TRBV5-1 to TRBJ2-7, with D perhaps assigned TRBD1 or TRBD2 (5 bases each). Trimming shortened V by 0 bases and J by 6 bases, and 10 bases separated the two germline ends. The V gene's germline CDR1 is SGHRS and CDR2 YFSETQ. The CDR3 covers 13 residues.

This clone was observed a single time. J is TRBJ1-3 and V is TRBV18; no definite D call. Trimming left V 0 bases short and J 0 bases short, with 6 bases between. This CDR3 comprises 15 residues. CDR1 and CDR2 from the germline V gene are KGHSH and LQKENI. The DNA for the CDR3 is TGTGCCAGCTCACCACCCTCCAACTCTGGAAACACCATATATTTT. This translates into CASSPPSNSGNTIYF.

The V and J genes are TRBV7-2 and TRBJ1-5; D gene unclear. In germline, CDR1 is SGHTA, CDR2 FQGNSA. This CDR3 has 15 residues. V gave up 5 bases and J gave up 0 bases, with 11 bases separating them. The CDR3 DNA sequence: TGTGCCAGCAGCCCCCCCGCTTATAGCAATCAGCCCCAGCATTTT. Encoded protein: CASSPPAYSNQPQHF.

Only a few counts were recorded for this clone. The V call is TRBV7-2, the J call TRBJ1-5; D unresolved. V dropped 5 bases and J dropped 6 bases, with 8 bases sitting between them. Germline V gene data show CDR1 as SGHTA and CDR2 as FQGNSA. The CDR3 runs to 12 residues. This CDR3 is CASSLRGQPQHF. Written as DNA, the CDR3 is TGTGCCAGCAGCCTCCGGGGTCAGCCCCAGCATTTT.

CDR3: CSASLNSGSLVGGELFF. DNA of the CDR3: TGCAGTGCTAGTCTTAACAGCGGATCGCTTGTTGGCGGGGAGCTGTTTTTT. The chain uses TRBV20-1 and TRBJ2-2; weak D call: TRBD2 (5 bases). This CDR3 region has 17 residues. V was trimmed by 3 bases and J by 7 bases, leaving 24 bases between them. Germline V gene lookup returns CDR1 DFQATT and CDR2 SNEGSKA (reference sequence).

V and J are TRBV10-3 and TRBJ2-3; TRBD2 agrees at 7 bases. CDR1 and CDR2 from the germline V gene are ENHRY and SYGVKD. The CDR3 totals 14 residues. V lost 6 bases, J lost 3 bases, and 6 bases stayed unmatched. The CDR3, as DNA: TGTGCCATCAGGATGGCGGGAGAAACAGATACGCAGTATTTT. Amino acids: CAIRMAGETDTQYF.

This clone turned up a few times. V and J are TRBV30 and TRBJ2-1; no definite D call. Trimming removed 2 bases at V and 5 bases at J, with 7 bases between. Germline CDR1 is GTSNPN and CDR2 is SVGIG (reference sequence). The CDR3 contains 12 residues. The DNA of the CDR3 is TGTGCCTGGAGTCCGGGCCACAATGAGCAGTTCTTC. This encodes CAWSPGHNEQFF.

V gene TRBV9 combines with J gene TRBJ1-1, with TRBD1 as a possible D gene (5 bases). Trimming stripped 2 bases from V and 1 base from J, with 9 bases between. Germline-derived CDR1 and CDR2 are SGDLS and YYNGEE. There are 14 residues in the CDR3. DNA of the CDR3: TGTGCCAGCAGCGTCGGAGGACAGAACACTGAAGCTTTCTTT. Amino acid sequence: CASSVGGQNTEAFF.

The rearrangement joins TRBV6-1 to TRBJ2-2; D call uncertain. From germline, CDR1 is MNHNS and CDR2 SASEGT. Trimming cost V 1 base and J 1 base, with 10 bases left between them. The CDR3 spans 16 residues. CDR3: CASSEVGAWNTGELFF. The CDR3 region has the DNA TGTGCCAGCAGTGAAGTAGGTGCGTGGAACACCGGGGAGCTGTTTTTT.

The gene calls are TRBV7-9 and TRBJ2-3, with a weak D call TRBD2 (5 bases). Trimming took 8 bases from V and 7 from J, leaving 13 bases between them. This CDR3 is 12 amino acids long. Germline V gene data show CDR1 as SEHNR and CDR2 as FQNEAQ (reference sequence). Here the CDR3 DNA reads TGTGCCAGCCTCGAGGCGGGCAATACGCAGTATTTT. Encoded protein: CASLEAGNTQYF. Full variable domain (outside the CDR3, taken from reference TRBV7-9 and TRBJ2-3): DTGVSQNPRHKITKRGQNVTFRCDPISEHNRLYWYRQTLGQGPEFLTYFQNEAQLEKSRLLSDRFSAERPKGSFSTLEIQRTEQGDSAMYLCASLEAGNTQYFGPGTRLTVL.